These T cell receptor beta chains were read from a single sample in a study of human T cells and chemical hapten exposure. TCRdb re-called the RACE reads with MiXCR, one entry per CDR3 protein. Among some 170,000 distinct CDR3 sequences listed, approximately 30% were seen once. This specimen was whole blood, taken in connection with sensitization to the hapten diphenylcyclopropenone (DPC). The origin of the receptors is a woman aged 18-29 years with alopecia areata. Some clones in this sample may be carry-over from other donors' samples. CDR3s include the opening cysteine and the closing phenylalanine or tryptophan. A D gene is named only where the DNA matches it firmly. Only part of the rows carry a size: once, few, many, or a class if the clone is expanded.

abundance	j_gene	d_gene	v_gene	CDR3aa	CDR3nt
.	TRBJ2-7	.	TRBV20-1	CSARDSTAYEQYF	TGCAGTGCTAGAGATTCTACAGCCTACGAGCAGTACTTC
.	TRBJ1-2	TRBD1	TRBV27	CASSFQQGADYGYTF	TGTGCCAGCAGTTTCCAACAGGGGGCCGACTATGGCTACACCTTC
.	TRBJ1-6	.	TRBV6-2/TRBV6-3	CASSYGVDNSPLHF	TGCGCCAGCAGTTACGGAGTGGATAATTCACCCCTCCACTTT
.	TRBJ1-2	.	TRBV4-1	CASSHGGRTIYGYTF	TGCGCCAGCAGCCATGGGGGACGGACGATATATGGCTACACCTTC
.	TRBJ1-4	TRBD1	TRBV6-5	CASSFEGQGLGKLFF	TGTGCCAGCAGTTTCGAGGGACAGGGGTTGGGAAAACTGTTTTTT
few	TRBJ2-5	.	TRBV29-1	CSVFVYQETQYF	TGCAGCGTTTTCGTGTACCAAGAGACCCAGTACTTC
.	TRBJ2-3	.	TRBV20-1	CSARVMLRDTQYF	TGCAGTGCTAGAGTGATGTTGAGAGATACGCAGTATTTT
.	TRBJ2-7	TRBD1	TRBV4-3	CASSPHPGQGPLEQYF	TGCGCCAGCAGCCCGCACCCGGGACAGGGCCCCCTCGAGCAGTACTTC
medium-sized	TRBJ1-4	.	TRBV20-1	CSAIVPDDNEKLFF	TGCAGTGCGATCGTTCCTGACGATAATGAAAAACTGTTTTTT
.	TRBJ2-1	TRBD2	TRBV9	CASTKRGVHEQFF	TGTGCCAGCACCAAACGGGGGGTCCATGAGCAGTTCTTC
few	TRBJ2-1	.	TRBV7-9	CASSTPGLGYEQFF	TGTGCCAGCAGCACCCCAGGTTTGGGCTATGAGCAGTTCTTC
.	TRBJ2-7	TRBD1	TRBV29-1	CSVEGQGRYEQYF	TGCAGCGTTGAGGGACAGGGGCGGTACGAGCAGTACTTC
.	TRBJ2-7	TRBD2	TRBV5-4	CASSLTSGISYEQYF	TGTGCCAGCAGCCTTACTAGCGGGATCAGCTACGAGCAGTACTTC
.	TRBJ2-2	TRBD1	TRBV6-5	CASSYRQGSGELFF	TGTGCCAGCAGTTACCGACAGGGTTCCGGGGAGCTGTTTTTT
once	TRBJ2-1	.	TRBV6-1	CASSETRSSYNEQFF	TGTGCCAGCAGTGAAACTAGGAGCTCCTACAATGAGCAGTTCTTC
.	TRBJ2-2	.	TRBV11-3	CASSLGGPGAGELFF	TGTGCCAGCAGCTTAGGGGGACCCGGGGCCGGGGAGCTGTTTTTT
.	TRBJ2-7	TRBD2	TRBV20-1	CSASGGRAAYEQYF	TGCAGTGCTAGCGGCGGGAGGGCCGCGTACGAGCAGTACTTC
.	TRBJ2-1	.	TRBV21-1	CASSSGQGRSNEQFF	TGTGCCAGCAGCTCGGGACAGGGAAGAAGCAATGAGCAGTTCTTC
few	TRBJ1-2	TRBD1	TRBV27	CASSLTGVYGYTF	TGTGCCAGCAGCCTAACAGGGGTCTATGGCTACACCTTC
few	TRBJ2-6	.	TRBV10-3	CAISESRTVSGANVLTF	TGTGCCATCAGTGAGTCCCGGACAGTATCAGGGGCCAACGTCCTGACTTTC
few	TRBJ2-7	TRBD1	TRBV7-2	CASSPGTGAMSYEQYF	TGTGCCAGCAGCCCCGGGACAGGGGCGATGTCCTACGAGCAGTACTTC
.	TRBJ2-7	.	TRBV7-9	CASSLAALREQYF	TGTGCCAGCAGCTTAGCTGCTCTTCGGGAGCAGTACTTC
.	TRBJ1-4	TRBD1	TRBV11-2	CASSPGQGIPANEKLFF	TGTGCCAGCAGCCCGGGACAGGGGATTCCGGCTAATGAAAAACTGTTTTTT
.	TRBJ1-3	.	TRBV15	CATAQGFGNTIYF	TGTGCCACCGCGCAGGGCTTTGGAAACACCATATATTTT
.	TRBJ2-7	TRBD2	TRBV29-1	CSVVGLAGGYEQYF	TGCAGCGTTGTAGGGCTAGCGGGAGGATACGAGCAGTACTTC
.	TRBJ1-2	.	TRBV4-1	CASRRGLSYGYTF	TGCGCCAGCAGGCGCGGATTATCCTATGGCTACACCTTC
few	TRBJ2-4	TRBD1	TRBV6-1	CASSDLAGGLAKNIQYF	TGTGCCAGCAGTGACTTAGCAGGGGGTCTGGCCAAAAACATTCAGTACTTC
.	TRBJ2-5	TRBD1	TRBV27	CASSFGTGVFQETQYF	TGTGCCAGCAGTTTCGGGACAGGGGTTTTTCAAGAGACCCAGTACTTC
.	TRBJ2-2	.	TRBV24-1	CASRGGVSGELFF	TGTGCCTCCAGGGGGGGCGTATCCGGGGAGCTGTTTTTT